This T cell receptor beta chain was identified during a study of shared clonotypes between healthy human individuals. Study observations and caveats: An anticipated effect of sequencing depth on clonotype sharing among donors was recognized.

Turning to this clone: Its antigen remains unknown.

CDR3 size: 18 residues. Trimming pared 1 base from V and 6 bases from J, leaving 21 bases between. CDR1 is LGHNA, CDR2 YSLEER, per germline. Using immunoSEQ multiplex PCR, the repertoire was profiled, and TCRdb retains in-frame clones only, with some absent. The sample has about 2.4 million clones, over 85% seen once. Material for sequencing was naive CD4+ T cells from PBMCs. Subset denoted: CD45RA+ positively selected. This TCR was recovered from a man aged 18 to 29 in good health. Some clones in this sample may be carry-over from other donors' samples. The V and J genes are TRBV4-3 and TRBJ2-2; D is possibly TRBD2 (7 bases). CDR3 nucleotides: TGCGCCAGCAGCCAAGTTCTCACAGGGACTATCAGGGCCGGGGAGCTGTTTTTT. It translates to CASSQVLTGTIRAGELFF.